Sequencing of this T cell receptor beta chain was carried out in a study of blood T cell repertoires in COVID-19. Whole-study context: Specimens from acute and convalescent COVID-19 originated in the United States, Italy and Spain. PBMCs, B-cell-depleted T cells, or T cells were the source of the cDNA or gDNA that made up the material.

Seattle's enrolled individuals joined amid active infection and were then monitored longitudinally. CDR1 is ENHRY and CDR2 is SYGVKD in the germline V gene. Trimming pared 3 bases from V and 2 bases from J, leaving 8 bases between. This CDR3 contains 14 residues. Authors' analysis steps: Quantification of nucleated cells was approximated via reference gene primer amplification. Method: immunoSEQ multiplex PCR; TCRdb's copy keeps in-frame clones and lacks some. V, J and clone size are those of that table, while D and trimming were read from the DNA. This table holds 250,000 to 350,000 clones, less than 90% found once.

The TCR comes from a woman in her 70s with COVID-19, enrolled during active disease. The specimen sequenced was peripheral blood. The V call is TRBV10-3, the J call TRBJ1-5; D is possibly TRBD1 (5 bases). This CDR3 reads CAISESGRNQPQHF. The CDR3 DNA follows: TGTGCCATCAGTGAATCAGGGCGCAATCAGCCCCAGCATTTT.